A single sample is the source of the 21 T cell receptor beta chains below, sequenced in a study of identifying expanded T cells in peripheral blood. TCRdb keeps only in-frame clones here, not all; method: immunoSEQ multiplex PCR. This table has about 94,000 clones, roughly 88% appearing once. Source material: blood. These receptors all stem from a person aged 18 to 70 in good health.

This chain connects TRBV15 to TRBJ2-3, with 7 positions matching TRBD2. Trimming cost V 2 bases and J 1 base; bases outside gene matches: 12. This CDR3 has 18 amino acids. Per germline, CDR1 LNHNV and CDR2 YYDKDF (reference sequence). The CDR3: CATSRSKQAGAGTDTQYF. The DNA for the CDR3 is TGTGCCACCAGCAGAAGTAAGCAGGCGGGAGCGGGCACAGATACGCAGTATTTT.

J is TRBJ1-2 and V is TRBV7-2; D may be TRBD1 (5 bases). The CDR3 length is 15 residues. Germline values: CDR1 SGHTA, CDR2 FQGNSA. The V end lost 6 bases, the J end lost 2 bases, and 16 bases lay between the germline ends. In nucleotides, the CDR3 is TGTGCCAGCAGGAGCGCGGGGGGGATAAACTATGGCTACACCTTC. Protein product: CASRSAGGINYGYTF.

The chain is built from TRBV27 and TRBJ2-7; weak D call: TRBD1 (5 bases). CDR1 is MNHEY and CDR2 is SMNVEV in the germline V gene (reference sequence). The V and J ends lost 2 bases and 3 bases respectively, with 8 bases between them. The CDR3 sequence is 13 residues long. The CDR3 DNA follows: TGTGCCAGCAGTTTAGGGGCCCGCTACGAGCAGTACTTC. Its protein is CASSLGARYEQYF.

The rearrangement joins TRBV19 to TRBJ1-5; D gene ambiguous. There are 13 residues in the CDR3. Trimming cost V 7 bases and J 0 bases, with 7 bases left between them. Per the germline V gene, CDR1 is LNHDA and CDR2 is SQIVND (reference sequence). The CDR3 nucleotides are TGTGCCAGTACCCGCCATAGCAATCAGCCCCAGCATTTT. Translated, it gives CASTRHSNQPQHF.

This clone has a single count. The chain recombines TRBV7-9 with TRBJ2-3; maybe TRBD1 (5 bases). V gave up 8 bases and J gave up 3 bases, with 6 bases separating them. The CDR3 runs 11 residues. In germline, CDR1 is SEHNR, CDR2 FQNEAQ (reference sequence). The CDR3, as DNA: TGTGCCAGCGCAGGGACAGATACGCAGTATTTT. It specifies CASAGTDTQYF.

CDR3 sequence (DNA): TGTGCCAGCAGCTTAAATGGACCCGCCAGGGTCAACTATGGCTACACCTTC. Protein: CASSLNGPARVNYGYTF. The chain joins TRBV7-2 to TRBJ1-2, with D perhaps TRBD1 (5 bases). This CDR3 comprises 17 residues. Germline V gene lookup returns CDR1 SGHTA and CDR2 FQGNSA. Trimming took 2 bases from V and 2 from J, leaving 18 bases between them.

The rearrangement joins TRBV10-3 to TRBJ2-7; 15 positions match TRBD2. CDR1 is ENHRY, CDR2 SYGVKD, per germline. This CDR3 contains 16 residues. Trimming removed 3 bases from V and 5 bases from J; junction bases left unmatched: 5. The CDR3 here is CAISDGLAGGPDEQYF. The CDR3 nucleotides are TGTGCCATCAGTGACGGACTAGCGGGAGGGCCGGACGAGCAGTACTTC.

J is TRBJ1-4 and V is TRBV7-9; D gene ambiguous. This CDR3 has 13 residues. V gave up 7 bases and J gave up 7 bases, with 13 bases separating them. Germline assignment: CDR1 SEHNR and CDR2 FQNEAQ (reference sequence). CDR3 protein: CASTDGLGEKLFF. For the CDR3, the DNA is TGTGCCAGCACCGACGGCCTTGGTGAAAAACTGTTTTTT.

The gene calls are TRBV15 and TRBJ1-6; 7 positions match TRBD1. The germline V gene has CDR1 LNHNV and CDR2 YYDKDF (reference sequence). The V segment lost 1 base and the J segment 8 bases; nucleotides outside the gene matches: 2. The length of the CDR3 is 14 residues. In DNA form, the CDR3 reads TGTGCCACCAGCAGAGTACAGGGGTATTCACCCCTCCACTTT. Its translation is CATSRVQGYSPLHF.

The rearrangement uses TRBV5-6 and TRBJ1-2, with D perhaps matching TRBD1 (6 bases). In germline, CDR1 is SGHDT, CDR2 YYEEEE. The V and J ends lost 4 bases and 0 bases respectively, with 10 bases between them. This CDR3 is 14 amino acids long. CDR3 region: CASSPWTANYGYTF. The CDR3 bases are TGTGCCAGCAGCCCGTGGACAGCTAACTATGGCTACACCTTC.

The chain carries TRBV25-1 and TRBJ2-3; D may be TRBD1 (7 bases). Germline-derived CDR1 and CDR2 are MGHDK and SYGVNS. Trimming cost V 6 bases and J 3 bases, with 13 bases left between them. This CDR3 contains 14 residues. This CDR3 reads CASRSGGLTDTQYF. CDR3 in DNA: TGTGCCAGCAGATCAGGGGGGTTGACAGATACGCAGTATTTT.

This rearrangement joins TRBV7-9 to TRBJ2-2; TRBD2 agrees at 8 bases. Germline loops: CDR1 SEHNR, CDR2 FQNEAQ (reference sequence). The length of the CDR3 is 17 residues. V shed 3 bases and J 3 bases; nucleotides not matched to a gene: 9. The CDR3 region is CASSFPGTRMDTGELFF. The CDR3 coding sequence is TGTGCCAGCAGCTTCCCGGGGACTAGGATGGACACCGGGGAGCTGTTTTTT.

The chain uses TRBV25-1 and TRBJ2-1, with 8 bases lining up with TRBD2. There are 16 residues in the CDR3. Per the germline V gene, CDR1 is MGHDK and CDR2 is SYGVNS. V gave up 5 bases and J gave up 1 base; unmatched junction bases: 7. CDR3 sequence: CASSPREGISYNEQFF. For the CDR3, the DNA is TGTGCCAGCAGTCCACGGGAGGGGATATCCTACAATGAGCAGTTCTTC.

The chain carries TRBV11-2 and TRBJ2-3, with TRBD1 identical over 8 bases. Germline CDR1 and CDR2: SGHAT and FQNNGV. CDR3 length: 15 amino acids. The junction had 11 bases not matched to a gene; V was cut back by 5 bases and J by 7 bases. The CDR3 DNA sequence: TGTGCCAGCAGCCTACCAGGGGGCTCGGTGAATACGCAGTATTTT. Residues: CASSLPGGSVNTQYF.

The chain has TRBV6-5 and TRBJ1-1, with 9 bases lining up with TRBD1. V shed 4 bases, J shed 4 bases, and the junction held 1 base outside the gene matches. Germline V lookup: CDR1 MNHEY, CDR2 SVGAGI. This CDR3 has 13 amino acids. CDR3 loop: CASSLQGATEAFF. The CDR3 DNA reads TGTGCCAGCAGTTTACAGGGGGCCACTGAAGCTTTCTTT.

The chain carries TRBV19 and TRBJ1-1; the match to TRBD1 covers 8 bases. The CDR3 sequence is 15 residues long. V shed 4 bases and J 4 bases; nucleotides not matched to a gene: 8. Germline values: CDR1 LNHDA, CDR2 SQIVND (reference sequence). CDR3 loop: CASSKGATGGTEAFF. The DNA of the CDR3 is TGTGCCAGTAGTAAGGGGGCTACAGGGGGCACTGAAGCTTTCTTT.

V gene TRBV19 combines with J gene TRBJ2-3; the match to TRBD2 covers 8 bases. The CDR3 runs to 15 residues. Germline V gene sequence: CDR1 LNHDA, CDR2 SQIVND (reference sequence). J was trimmed by 3 bases and V by 7 bases; bases with no gene match: 9. CDR3 amino acids: CASTTGGLGTDTQYF. The CDR3 region has the DNA TGTGCCAGTACGACGGGAGGGCTTGGAACAGATACGCAGTATTTT.

This clone appeared a single time. The chain employs TRBV7-9 and TRBJ1-3, with a weak D call TRBD1 (5 bases). Germline V gene sequence: CDR1 SEHNR, CDR2 FQNEAQ (reference sequence). The CDR3 loop spans 18 amino acids. V was shortened by 3 bases and J by 2 bases, with 20 bases between the two germline ends. The CDR3 DNA reads TGTGCCAGCAGCTTCAACCTGGGGCCGCGGGGGACTGGAAACACCATATATTTT. It translates to CASSFNLGPRGTGNTIYF.

This clone was counted once. This chain connects TRBV9 to TRBJ2-6, with D unclear. The CDR3 contains 14 residues. V was shortened by 4 bases and J by 2 bases, with 7 bases between the two germline ends. From germline, CDR1 is SGDLS and CDR2 YYNGEE. The CDR3 DNA reads as TGTGCCAGCAGCCAATGGACTGGGGCCAACGTCCTGACTTTC. Residues: CASSQWTGANVLTF.

This clone was counted a single time. The chain joins TRBV4-1 to TRBJ2-2; TRBD2 is a possible D gene (6 bases). Trimming shortened V by 6 bases and J by 5 bases, and 7 bases separated the two germline ends. Per the germline V gene, CDR1 is MGHRA and CDR2 is YSYEKL. There are 12 residues in the CDR3. CDR3 sequence (DNA): TGCGCCAGCAGTAGCGGAACCGGGGAGCTGTTTTTT. Translation: CASSSGTGELFF.

The V and J genes are TRBV19 and TRBJ1-1; 7 nucleotides line up with TRBD1. The V and J ends lost 3 bases and 4 bases, in that order; junction bases with no gene match: 8. Germline V gene sequence: CDR1 LNHDA, CDR2 SQIVND (reference sequence). This CDR3 is built from 15 residues. CDR3 protein: CASSIQDRVGTEAFF. CDR3 bases: TGTGCCAGTAGTATTCAAGACAGGGTGGGCACTGAAGCTTTCTTT.